One T cell receptor beta chain is described in this entry. What it binds is unknown. This sample stems from a study of shared clonotypes between healthy human individuals. Study background: Three plates were used per donor for CD4 naive, three for CD4 memory, two for CD8 naive and one for CD8 memory. Study-wide points: Memory subsets generally showed lower estimated richness than naive subsets. Measured sharing among donors was expected to vary with sequencing depth.

CDR3 length: 15 amino acids. The germline V gene has CDR1 LNHNV and CDR2 YYDKDF (reference sequence). Losses at the gene ends were 2 bases for V and 6 bases for J; bases not matched to a gene: 9. Measured with immunoSEQ multiplex PCR; TCRdb has only the in-frame clones, and not every one. The top ten hold 0.36% of the sample, which has 1.4 million or so clones, just under 99% seen once. V is TRBV15 and J is TRBJ1-2; TRBD1 matches at 7 bases. The receptor was derived from a man younger than 45 in good health. Material for sequencing was naive CD4+ T cells sorted from blood. Sample subset: CD45RA+ positively selected. CDR3 amino acids: CATSRSGTAPHGYTF. The CDR3 DNA sequence: TGTGCCACCAGCAGATCCGGGACAGCTCCTCATGGCTACACCTTC.